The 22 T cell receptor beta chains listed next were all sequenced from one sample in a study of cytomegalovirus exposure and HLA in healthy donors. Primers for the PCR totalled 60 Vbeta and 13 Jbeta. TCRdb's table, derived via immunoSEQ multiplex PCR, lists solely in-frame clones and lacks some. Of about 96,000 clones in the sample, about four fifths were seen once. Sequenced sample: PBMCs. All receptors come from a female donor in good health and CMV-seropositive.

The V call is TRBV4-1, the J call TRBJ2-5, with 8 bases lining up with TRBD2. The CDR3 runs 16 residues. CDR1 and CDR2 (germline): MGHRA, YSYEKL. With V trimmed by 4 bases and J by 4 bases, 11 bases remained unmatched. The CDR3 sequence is CASSRTGLESLETQYF. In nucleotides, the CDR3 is TGCGCCAGCAGCCGCACGGGACTAGAATCTTTAGAGACCCAGTACTTC.

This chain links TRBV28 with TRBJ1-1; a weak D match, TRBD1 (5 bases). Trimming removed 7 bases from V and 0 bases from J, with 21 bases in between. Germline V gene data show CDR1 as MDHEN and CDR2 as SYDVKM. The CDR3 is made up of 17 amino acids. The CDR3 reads CASTPRWGHRMNTEAFF. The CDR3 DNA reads TGTGCCAGCACCCCCCGGTGGGGCCATAGGATGAACACTGAAGCTTTCTTT. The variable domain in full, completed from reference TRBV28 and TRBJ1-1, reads DVKVTQSSRYLVKRTGEKVFLECVQDMDHENMFWYRQDPGLGLRLIYFSYDVKMKEKGDIPEGYSVSREKKERFSLILESASTNQTSMYLCASTPRWGHRMNTEAFFGQGTRLTVV.

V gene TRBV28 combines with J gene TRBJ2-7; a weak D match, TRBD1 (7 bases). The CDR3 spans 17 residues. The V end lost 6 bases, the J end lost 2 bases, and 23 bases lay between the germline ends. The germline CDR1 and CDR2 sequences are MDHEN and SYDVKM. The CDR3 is CASSFVTGVAGPYEQYF. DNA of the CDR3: TGTGCCAGCAGCTTTGTTACAGGGGTTGCGGGACCCTACGAGCAGTACTTC.

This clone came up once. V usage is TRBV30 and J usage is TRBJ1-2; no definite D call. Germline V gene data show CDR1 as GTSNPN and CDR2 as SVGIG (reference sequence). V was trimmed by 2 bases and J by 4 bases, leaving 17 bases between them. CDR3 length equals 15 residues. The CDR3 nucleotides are TGTGCCTGGAGTACCCCGAACCGGGCGGGCTATGGCTACACCTTC. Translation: CAWSTPNRAGYGYTF.

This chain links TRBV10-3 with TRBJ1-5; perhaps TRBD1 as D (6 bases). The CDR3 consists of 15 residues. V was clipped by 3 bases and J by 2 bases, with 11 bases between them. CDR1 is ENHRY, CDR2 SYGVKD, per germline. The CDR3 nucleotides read TGTGCCATCAGTGATTGGGCAGGGGGCAATCAGCCCCAGCATTTT. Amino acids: CAISDWAGGNQPQHF.

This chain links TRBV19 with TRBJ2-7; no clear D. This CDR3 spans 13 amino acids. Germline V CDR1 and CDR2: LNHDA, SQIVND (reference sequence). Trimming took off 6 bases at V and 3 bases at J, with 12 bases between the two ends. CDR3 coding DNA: TGTGCCAGTAGAAAGACTGAAGACTACGAGCAGTACTTC. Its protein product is CASRKTEDYEQYF.

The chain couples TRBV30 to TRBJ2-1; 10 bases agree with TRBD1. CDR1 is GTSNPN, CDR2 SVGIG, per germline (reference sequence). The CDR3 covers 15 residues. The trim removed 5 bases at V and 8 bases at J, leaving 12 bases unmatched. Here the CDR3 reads CAWAPGQGYLDEQFF. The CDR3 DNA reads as TGTGCCTGGGCACCGGGACAGGGGTATTTGGATGAGCAGTTCTTC.

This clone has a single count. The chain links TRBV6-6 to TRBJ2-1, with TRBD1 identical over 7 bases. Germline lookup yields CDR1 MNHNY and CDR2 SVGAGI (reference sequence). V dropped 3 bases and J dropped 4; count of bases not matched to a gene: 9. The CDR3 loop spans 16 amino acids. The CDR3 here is CASSYWPGQIYNEQFF. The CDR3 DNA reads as TGTGCCAGCAGTTATTGGCCGGGACAGATATACAATGAGCAGTTCTTC.

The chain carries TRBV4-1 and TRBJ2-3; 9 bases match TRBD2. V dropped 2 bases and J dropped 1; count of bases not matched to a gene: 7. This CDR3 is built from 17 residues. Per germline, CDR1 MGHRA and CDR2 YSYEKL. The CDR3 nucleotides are TGCGCCAGCAGCCAAACAAGTAGCGGGAGTGGCACAGATACGCAGTATTTT. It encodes CASSQTSSGSGTDTQYF.

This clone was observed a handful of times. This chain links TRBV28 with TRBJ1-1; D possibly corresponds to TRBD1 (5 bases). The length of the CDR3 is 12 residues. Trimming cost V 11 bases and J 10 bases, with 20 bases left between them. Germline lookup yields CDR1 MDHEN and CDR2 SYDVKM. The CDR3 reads CAARGGKLGAFF. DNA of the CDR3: TGTGCCGCTCGGGGGGGTAAACTAGGAGCTTTCTTT.

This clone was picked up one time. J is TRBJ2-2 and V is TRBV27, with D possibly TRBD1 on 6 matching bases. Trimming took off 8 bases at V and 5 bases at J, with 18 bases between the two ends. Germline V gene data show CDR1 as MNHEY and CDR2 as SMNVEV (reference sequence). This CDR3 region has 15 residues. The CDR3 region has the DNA TGTGCCAGCGTCCAGGGGATATGCGAAACCGGGGAGCTGTTTTTT. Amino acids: CASVQGICETGELFF.

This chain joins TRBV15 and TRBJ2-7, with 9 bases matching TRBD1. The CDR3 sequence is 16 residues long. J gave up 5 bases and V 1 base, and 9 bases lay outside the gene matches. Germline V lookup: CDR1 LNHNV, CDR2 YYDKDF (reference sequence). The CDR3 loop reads CATSRVRGQGRNEQYF. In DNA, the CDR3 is TGTGCCACCAGCAGAGTCCGGGGACAGGGTCGGAACGAGCAGTACTTC.

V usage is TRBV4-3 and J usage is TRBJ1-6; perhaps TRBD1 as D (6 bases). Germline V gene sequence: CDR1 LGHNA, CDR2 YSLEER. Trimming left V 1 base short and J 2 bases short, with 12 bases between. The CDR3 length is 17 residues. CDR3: CASSQAPDRPYNSPLHF. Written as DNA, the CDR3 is TGCGCCAGCAGCCAAGCTCCCGACAGGCCCTATAATTCACCCCTCCACTTT.

The CDR3 is CASMDRTRAYNEQFF. The DNA for the CDR3 is TGTGCCAGCATGGATAGAACTAGAGCCTACAATGAGCAGTTCTTC. The chain links TRBV11-3 to TRBJ2-1, with a tentative D call TRBD2 (5 bases). The CDR3 contains 15 residues. Germline V gene data show CDR1 as SGHNT and CDR2 as YENEEA. V was cut by 7 bases and J by 2 bases, with 15 bases left in between.

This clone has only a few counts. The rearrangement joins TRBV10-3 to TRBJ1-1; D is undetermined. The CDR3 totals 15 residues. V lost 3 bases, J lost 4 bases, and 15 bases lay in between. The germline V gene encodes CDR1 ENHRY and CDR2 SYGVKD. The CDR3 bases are TGTGCCATCAGTGACAGTAACAGAAAAGGCACTGAAGCTTTCTTT. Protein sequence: CAISDSNRKGTEAFF.

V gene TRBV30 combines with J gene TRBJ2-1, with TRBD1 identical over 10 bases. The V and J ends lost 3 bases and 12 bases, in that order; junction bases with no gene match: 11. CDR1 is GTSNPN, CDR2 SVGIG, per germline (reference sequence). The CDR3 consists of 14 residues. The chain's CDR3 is CAWRKRGQGWGQFF. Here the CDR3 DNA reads TGTGCCTGGAGGAAGAGGGGACAGGGGTGGGGGCAGTTCTTC.

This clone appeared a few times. CDR3 sequence: CASSRAGAGNTIYF. The CDR3 DNA is TGTGCCAGCAGCCGGGCAGGGGCTGGAAACACCATATATTTT. V is TRBV6-5 and J is TRBJ1-3; weak D call: TRBD1 (6 bases). V shed 6 bases and J shed 2 bases, with 11 bases lying between them. CDR3 length: 14 amino acids. Germline values: CDR1 MNHEY, CDR2 SVGAGI.

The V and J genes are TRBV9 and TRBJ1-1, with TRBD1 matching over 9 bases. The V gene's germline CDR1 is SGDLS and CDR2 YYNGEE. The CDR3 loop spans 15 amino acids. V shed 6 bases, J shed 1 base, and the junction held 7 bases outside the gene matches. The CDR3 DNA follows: TGTGCCAGCACCTCACAGGGGGCTGGGAACACTGAAGCTTTCTTT. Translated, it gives CASTSQGAGNTEAFF.

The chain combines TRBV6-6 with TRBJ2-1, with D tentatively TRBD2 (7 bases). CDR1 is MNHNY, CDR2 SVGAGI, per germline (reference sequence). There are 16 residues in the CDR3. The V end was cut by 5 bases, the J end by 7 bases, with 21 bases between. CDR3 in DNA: TGTGCCAGCAGTCCTCGCCCGGGGGGCGGGGGAAATGAGCAGTTCTTC. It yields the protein CASSPRPGGGGNEQFF.

Here the CDR3 DNA reads TGCGCCAGCAGCCAGGAGCCTGGGGGCTGGGCCGGGGAGCTGTTTTTT. It specifies CASSQEPGGWAGELFF. The V call is TRBV4-3, the J call TRBJ2-2; weak D call: TRBD1 (6 bases). The germline V gene encodes CDR1 LGHNA and CDR2 YSLEER. The CDR3 length is 16 residues. V dropped 3 bases and J dropped 6 bases, with 17 bases sitting between them.

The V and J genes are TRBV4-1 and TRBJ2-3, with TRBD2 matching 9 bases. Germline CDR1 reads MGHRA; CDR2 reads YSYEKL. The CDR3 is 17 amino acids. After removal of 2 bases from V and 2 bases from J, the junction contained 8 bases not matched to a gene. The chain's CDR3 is CASSQKSGLAATDTQYF. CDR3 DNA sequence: TGCGCCAGCAGCCAAAAGTCGGGACTAGCAGCCACAGATACGCAGTATTTT.

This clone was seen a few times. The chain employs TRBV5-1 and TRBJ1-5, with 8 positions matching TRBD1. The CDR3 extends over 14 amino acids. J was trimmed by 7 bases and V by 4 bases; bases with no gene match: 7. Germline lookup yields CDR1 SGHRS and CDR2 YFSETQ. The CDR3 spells CASSTQGAQQPQHF. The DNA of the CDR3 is TGCGCCAGCAGCACCCAGGGGGCTCAGCAGCCCCAGCATTTT.